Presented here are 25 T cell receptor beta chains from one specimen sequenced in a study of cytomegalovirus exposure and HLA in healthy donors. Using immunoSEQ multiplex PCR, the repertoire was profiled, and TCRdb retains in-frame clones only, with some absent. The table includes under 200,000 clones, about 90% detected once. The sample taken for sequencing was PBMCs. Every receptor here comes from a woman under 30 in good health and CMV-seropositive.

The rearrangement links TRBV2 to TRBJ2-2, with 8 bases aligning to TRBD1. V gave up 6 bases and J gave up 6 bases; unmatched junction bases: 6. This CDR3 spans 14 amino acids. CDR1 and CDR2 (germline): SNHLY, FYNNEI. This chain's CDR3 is CASRSLTGAGELFF. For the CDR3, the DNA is TGTGCCAGCAGGTCCCTGACAGGGGCCGGGGAGCTGTTTTTT.

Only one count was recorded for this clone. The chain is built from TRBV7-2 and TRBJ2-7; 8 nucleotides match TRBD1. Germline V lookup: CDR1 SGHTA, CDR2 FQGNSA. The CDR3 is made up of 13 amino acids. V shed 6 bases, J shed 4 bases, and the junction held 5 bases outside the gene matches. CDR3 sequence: CASRLRTGYEQYF. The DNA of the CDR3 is TGTGCCAGCAGACTACGGACAGGGTACGAGCAGTACTTC.

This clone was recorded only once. CDR3 residues: CASRQGFGYGYTF. For the CDR3, the DNA is TGTGCCAGCCGCCAGGGGTTCGGCTATGGCTACACCTTC. The V call is TRBV7-8, the J call TRBJ1-2; possibly TRBD1 for D (6 bases). The CDR3 contains 13 residues. The V end was cut by 8 bases, the J end by 4 bases, with 14 bases between. CDR1 and CDR2 from the germline V gene are SGHVS and FQNEAQ. The variable domain in full, with the rest retrieved from reference TRBV7-8 and TRBJ1-2, is GAGVSQSPRYKVAKRGQDVALRCDPISGHVSLFWYQQALGQGPEFLTYFQNEAQLDKSGLPSDRFFAERPEGSVSTLKIQRTQQEDSAVYLCASRQGFGYGYTFGSGTRLTVV.

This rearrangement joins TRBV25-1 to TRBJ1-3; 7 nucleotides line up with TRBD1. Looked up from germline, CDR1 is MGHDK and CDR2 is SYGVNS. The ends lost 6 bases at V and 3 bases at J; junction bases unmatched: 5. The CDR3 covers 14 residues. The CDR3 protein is CASREDRVGNTIYF. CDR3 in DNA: TGTGCCAGCAGGGAAGACAGGGTTGGAAACACCATATATTTT.

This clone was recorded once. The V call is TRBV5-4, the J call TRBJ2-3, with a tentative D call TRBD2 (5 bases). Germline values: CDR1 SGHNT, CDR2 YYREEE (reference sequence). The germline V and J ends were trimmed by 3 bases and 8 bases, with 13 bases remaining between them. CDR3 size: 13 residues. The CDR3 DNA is TGTGCCAGCAGCTATGGTCCCCTAGCTACGCAGTATTTT. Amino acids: CASSYGPLATQYF.

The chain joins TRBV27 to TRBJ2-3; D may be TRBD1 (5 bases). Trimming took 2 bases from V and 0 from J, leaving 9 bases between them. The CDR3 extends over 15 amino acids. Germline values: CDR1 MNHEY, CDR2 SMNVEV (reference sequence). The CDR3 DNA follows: TGTGCCAGCAGTTTAGCAGGGTCTAGCACAGATACGCAGTATTTT. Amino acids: CASSLAGSSTDTQYF.

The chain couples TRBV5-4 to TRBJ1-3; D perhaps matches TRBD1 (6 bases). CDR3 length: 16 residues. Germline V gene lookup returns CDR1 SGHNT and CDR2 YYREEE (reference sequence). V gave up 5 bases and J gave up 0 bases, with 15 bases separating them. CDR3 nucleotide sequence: TGTGCCAGCAGTAAAGGACAGTTCCTCTCTGGAAACACCATATATTTT. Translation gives CASSKGQFLSGNTIYF.

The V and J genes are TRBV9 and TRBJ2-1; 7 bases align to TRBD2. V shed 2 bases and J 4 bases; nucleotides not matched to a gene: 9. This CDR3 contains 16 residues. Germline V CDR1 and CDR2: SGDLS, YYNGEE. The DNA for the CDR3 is TGTGCCAGCAGCGTCGGGAGGAAGGGGATATACAATGAGCAGTTCTTC. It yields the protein CASSVGRKGIYNEQFF.

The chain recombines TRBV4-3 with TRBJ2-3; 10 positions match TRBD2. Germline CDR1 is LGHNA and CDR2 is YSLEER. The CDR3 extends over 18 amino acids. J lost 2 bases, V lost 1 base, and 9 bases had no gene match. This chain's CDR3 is CASSQVPRSGRATDTQYF. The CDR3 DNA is TGCGCCAGCAGCCAAGTCCCCCGAAGCGGGAGGGCCACAGATACGCAGTATTTT.

The CDR3 nucleotides read TGTGCCAGTAGTATTGGACGGGGCTCCTACGAGCAGTACTTC. It is translated as CASSIGRGSYEQYF. The J gene is TRBJ2-7, the V gene TRBV19, with D maybe TRBD2 (5 bases). Germline loops: CDR1 LNHDA, CDR2 SQIVND (reference sequence). The CDR3 is 14 residues long. V lost 3 bases to trimming and J lost 0 bases, with 9 bases between them.

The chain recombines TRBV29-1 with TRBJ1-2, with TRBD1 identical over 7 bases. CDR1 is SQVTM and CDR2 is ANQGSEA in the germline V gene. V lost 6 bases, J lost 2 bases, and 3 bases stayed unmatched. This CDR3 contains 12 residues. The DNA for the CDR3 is TGCAGCGTGAAACAGGGGAACTATGGCTACACCTTC. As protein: CSVKQGNYGYTF.

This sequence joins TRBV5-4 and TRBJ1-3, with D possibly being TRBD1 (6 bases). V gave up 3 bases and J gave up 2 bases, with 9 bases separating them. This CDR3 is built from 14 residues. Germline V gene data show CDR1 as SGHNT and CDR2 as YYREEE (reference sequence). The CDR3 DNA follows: TGTGCCAGCAGCTCACAGGGCCCTGGAAACACCATATATTTT. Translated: CASSSQGPGNTIYF.

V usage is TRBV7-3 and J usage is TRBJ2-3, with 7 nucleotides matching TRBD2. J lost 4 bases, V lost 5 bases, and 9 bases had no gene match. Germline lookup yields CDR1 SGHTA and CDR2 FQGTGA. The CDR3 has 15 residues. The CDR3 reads CASSRTREFADTQYF. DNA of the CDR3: TGTGCCAGCAGCCGAACGCGGGAGTTTGCAGATACGCAGTATTTT.

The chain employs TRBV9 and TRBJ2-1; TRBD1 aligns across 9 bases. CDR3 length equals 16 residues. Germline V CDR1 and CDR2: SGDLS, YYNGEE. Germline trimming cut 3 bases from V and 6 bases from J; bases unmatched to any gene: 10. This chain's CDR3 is CASSARTGVRSNEQFF. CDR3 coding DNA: TGTGCCAGCAGCGCGCGGACAGGGGTAAGGAGCAATGAGCAGTTCTTC.

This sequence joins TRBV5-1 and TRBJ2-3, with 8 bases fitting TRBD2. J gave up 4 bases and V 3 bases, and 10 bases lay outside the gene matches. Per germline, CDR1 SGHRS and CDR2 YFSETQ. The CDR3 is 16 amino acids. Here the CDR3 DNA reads TGCGCCAGCAGCTCCCGCGGGGGGAACTATGCAGATACGCAGTATTTT. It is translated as CASSSRGGNYADTQYF.

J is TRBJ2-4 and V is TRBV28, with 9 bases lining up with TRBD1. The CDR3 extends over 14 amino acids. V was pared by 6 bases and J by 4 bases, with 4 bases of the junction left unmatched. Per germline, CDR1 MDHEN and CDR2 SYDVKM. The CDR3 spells CASSGQGRKNIQYF. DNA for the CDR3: TGTGCCAGCAGCGGACAGGGGCGGAAAAACATTCAGTACTTC.

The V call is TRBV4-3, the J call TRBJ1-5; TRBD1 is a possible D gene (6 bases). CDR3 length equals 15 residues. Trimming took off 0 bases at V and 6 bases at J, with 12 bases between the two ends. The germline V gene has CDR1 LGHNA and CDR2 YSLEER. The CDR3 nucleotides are TGCGCCAGCAGCCAAGATCAGGGGAGGGGTCAGCCCCAGCATTTT. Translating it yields CASSQDQGRGQPQHF.

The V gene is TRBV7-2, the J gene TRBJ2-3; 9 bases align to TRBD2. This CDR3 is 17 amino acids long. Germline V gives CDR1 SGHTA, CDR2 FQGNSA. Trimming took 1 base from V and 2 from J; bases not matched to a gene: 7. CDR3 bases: TGTGCCAGCAGCTTAGAAGGGGCGGGAGGGTTCACAGATACGCAGTATTTT. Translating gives CASSLEGAGGFTDTQYF.

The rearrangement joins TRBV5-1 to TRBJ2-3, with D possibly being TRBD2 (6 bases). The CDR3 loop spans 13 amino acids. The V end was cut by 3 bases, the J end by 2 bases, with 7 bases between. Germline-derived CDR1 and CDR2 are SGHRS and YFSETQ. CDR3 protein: CASSSGVTDTQYF. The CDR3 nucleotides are TGCGCCAGCAGCTCGGGGGTCACAGATACGCAGTATTTT.

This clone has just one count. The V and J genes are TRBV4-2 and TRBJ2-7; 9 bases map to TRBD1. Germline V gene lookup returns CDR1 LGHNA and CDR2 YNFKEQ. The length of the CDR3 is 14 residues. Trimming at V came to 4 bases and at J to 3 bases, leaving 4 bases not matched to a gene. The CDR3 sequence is CASSPGQGFYEQYF. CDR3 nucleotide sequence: TGTGCCAGCAGCCCGGGACAGGGATTCTACGAGCAGTACTTC.

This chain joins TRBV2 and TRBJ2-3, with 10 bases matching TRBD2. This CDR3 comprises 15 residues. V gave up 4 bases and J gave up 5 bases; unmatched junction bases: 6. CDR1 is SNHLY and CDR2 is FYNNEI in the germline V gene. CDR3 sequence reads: CASSVLASGGDTQYF. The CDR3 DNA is TGTGCCAGCAGTGTTTTGGCTAGCGGGGGAGATACGCAGTATTTT.

The CDR3 is CASSERGGPGSYGYTF. The DNA for the CDR3 is TGTGCCAGCAGTGAACGCGGGGGGCCAGGGAGCTATGGCTACACCTTC. The chain combines TRBV6-1 with TRBJ1-2; perhaps TRBD1 as D (6 bases). CDR1 and CDR2 from the germline V gene are MNHNS and SASEGT. Trimming stripped 2 bases from V and 4 bases from J, with 17 bases between. The CDR3 sequence is 16 residues long.

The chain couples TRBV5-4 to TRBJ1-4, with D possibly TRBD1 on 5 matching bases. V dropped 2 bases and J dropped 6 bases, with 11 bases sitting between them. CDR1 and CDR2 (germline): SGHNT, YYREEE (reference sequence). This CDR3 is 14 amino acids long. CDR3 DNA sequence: TGTGCCAGCAGCTTTCGGGGAGGGGATGAAAAACTGTTTTTT. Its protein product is CASSFRGGDEKLFF.

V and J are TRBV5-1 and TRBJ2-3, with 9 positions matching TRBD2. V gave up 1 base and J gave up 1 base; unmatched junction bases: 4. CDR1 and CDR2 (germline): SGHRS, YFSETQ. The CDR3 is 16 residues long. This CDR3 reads CASSLRPSGGTDTQYF. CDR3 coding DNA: TGCGCCAGCAGCTTGAGGCCTAGCGGGGGCACAGATACGCAGTATTTT. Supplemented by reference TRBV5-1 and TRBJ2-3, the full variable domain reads KAGVTQTPRYLIKTRGQQVTLSCSPISGHRSVSWYQQTPGQGLQFLFEYFSETQRNKGNFPGRFSGRQFSNSRSEMNVSTLELGDSALYLCASSLRPSGGTDTQYFGPGTRLTVL.

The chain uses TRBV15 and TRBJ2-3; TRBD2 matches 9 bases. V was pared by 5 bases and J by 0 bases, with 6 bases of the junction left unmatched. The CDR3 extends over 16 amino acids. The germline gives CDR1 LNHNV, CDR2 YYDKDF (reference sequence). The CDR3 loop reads CATSPRLAASTDTQYF. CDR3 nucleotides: TGTGCCACCAGCCCTCGACTAGCGGCTAGCACAGATACGCAGTATTTT.